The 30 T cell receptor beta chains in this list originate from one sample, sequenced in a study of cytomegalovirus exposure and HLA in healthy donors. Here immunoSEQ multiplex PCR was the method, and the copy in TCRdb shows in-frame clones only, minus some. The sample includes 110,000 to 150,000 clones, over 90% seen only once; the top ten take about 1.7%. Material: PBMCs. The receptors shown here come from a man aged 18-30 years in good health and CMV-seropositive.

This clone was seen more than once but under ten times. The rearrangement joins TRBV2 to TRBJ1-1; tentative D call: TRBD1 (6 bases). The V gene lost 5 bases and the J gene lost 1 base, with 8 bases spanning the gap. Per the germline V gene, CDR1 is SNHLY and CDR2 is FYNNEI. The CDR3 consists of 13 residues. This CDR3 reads CASSSQGNTEAFF. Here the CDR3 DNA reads TGTGCCAGCAGTTCACAGGGGAACACTGAAGCTTTCTTT.

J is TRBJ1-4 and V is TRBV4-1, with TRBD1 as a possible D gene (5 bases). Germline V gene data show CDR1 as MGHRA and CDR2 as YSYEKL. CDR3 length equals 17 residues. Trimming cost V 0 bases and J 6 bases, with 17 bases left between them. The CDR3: CASSQEALGGLYEKLFF. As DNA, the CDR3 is TGCGCCAGCAGCCAAGAAGCCCTGGGGGGACTGTATGAAAAACTGTTTTTT.

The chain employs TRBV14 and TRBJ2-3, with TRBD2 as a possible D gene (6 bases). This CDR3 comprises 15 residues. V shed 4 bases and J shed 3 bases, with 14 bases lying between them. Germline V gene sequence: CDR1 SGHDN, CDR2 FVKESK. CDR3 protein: CASSLFNGRTDTQYF. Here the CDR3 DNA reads TGTGCCAGCAGCCTATTTAACGGGAGAACAGATACGCAGTATTTT.

CDR3 loop: CASSFPGTKAETQYF. Here the CDR3 DNA reads TGTGCCAGCAGCTTCCCCGGGACTAAGGCGGAGACCCAGTACTTC. This chain joins TRBV5-4 and TRBJ2-5, with 7 bases matching TRBD2. Germline V gene data show CDR1 as SGHNT and CDR2 as YYREEE (reference sequence). V gave up 2 bases and J gave up 5 bases; unmatched junction bases: 9. CDR3 size: 15 residues.

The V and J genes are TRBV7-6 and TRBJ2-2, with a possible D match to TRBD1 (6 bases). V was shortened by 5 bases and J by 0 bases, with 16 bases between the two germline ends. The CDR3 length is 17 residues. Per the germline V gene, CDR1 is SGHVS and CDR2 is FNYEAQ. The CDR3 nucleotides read TGTGCCAGCAGCAGGGCCCCAGGGGACCCGAACACCGGGGAGCTGTTTTTT. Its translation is CASSRAPGDPNTGELFF.

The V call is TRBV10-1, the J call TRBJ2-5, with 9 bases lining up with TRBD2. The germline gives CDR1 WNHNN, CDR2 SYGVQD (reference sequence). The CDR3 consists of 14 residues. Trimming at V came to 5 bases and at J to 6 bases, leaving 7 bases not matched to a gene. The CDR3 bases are TGCGCCAGCAGTTATAGCGGGAGCGTGCAGACCCAGTACTTC. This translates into CASSYSGSVQTQYF.

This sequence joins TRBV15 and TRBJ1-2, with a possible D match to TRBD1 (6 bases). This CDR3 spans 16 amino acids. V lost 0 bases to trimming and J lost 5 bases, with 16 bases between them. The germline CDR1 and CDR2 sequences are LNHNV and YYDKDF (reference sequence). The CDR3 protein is CATSREIGTREYGYTF. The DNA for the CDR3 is TGTGCCACCAGCAGAGAAATAGGGACAAGGGAATATGGCTACACCTTC.

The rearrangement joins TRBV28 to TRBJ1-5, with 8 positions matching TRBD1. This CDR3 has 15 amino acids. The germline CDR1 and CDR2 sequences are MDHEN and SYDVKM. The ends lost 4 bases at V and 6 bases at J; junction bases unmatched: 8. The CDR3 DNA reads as TGTGCCAGCAGTTCAGCGGACAGGGTAGGTCAGCCCCAGCATTTT. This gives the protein CASSSADRVGQPQHF.

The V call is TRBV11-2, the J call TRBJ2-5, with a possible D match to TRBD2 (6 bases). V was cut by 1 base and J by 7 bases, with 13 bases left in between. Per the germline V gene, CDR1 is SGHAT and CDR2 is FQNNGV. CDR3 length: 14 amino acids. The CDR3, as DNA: TGTGCCAGCAGCTTAGCTGGGACTGAGGGGACCCAGTACTTC. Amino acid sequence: CASSLAGTEGTQYF.

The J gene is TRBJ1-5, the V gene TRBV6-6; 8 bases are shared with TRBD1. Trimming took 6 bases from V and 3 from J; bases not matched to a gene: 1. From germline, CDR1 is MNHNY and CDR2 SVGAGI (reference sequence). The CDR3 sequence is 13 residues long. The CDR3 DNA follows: TGTGCCAGCAGGGACAGGGTCAATCAGCCCCAGCATTTT. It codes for CASRDRVNQPQHF.

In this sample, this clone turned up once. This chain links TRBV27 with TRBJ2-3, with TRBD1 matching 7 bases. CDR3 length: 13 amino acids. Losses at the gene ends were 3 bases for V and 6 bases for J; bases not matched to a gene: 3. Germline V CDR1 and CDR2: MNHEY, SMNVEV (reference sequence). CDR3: CASSFTGVDTQYF. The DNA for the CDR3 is TGTGCCAGCAGTTTTACAGGGGTTGATACGCAGTATTTT.

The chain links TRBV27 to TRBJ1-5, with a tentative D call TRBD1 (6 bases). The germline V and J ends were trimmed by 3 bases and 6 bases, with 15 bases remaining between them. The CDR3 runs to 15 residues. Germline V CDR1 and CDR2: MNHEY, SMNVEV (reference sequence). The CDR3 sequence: CASSFNSGVGQPQHF. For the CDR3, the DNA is TGTGCCAGCAGTTTTAATTCAGGGGTCGGTCAGCCCCAGCATTTT.

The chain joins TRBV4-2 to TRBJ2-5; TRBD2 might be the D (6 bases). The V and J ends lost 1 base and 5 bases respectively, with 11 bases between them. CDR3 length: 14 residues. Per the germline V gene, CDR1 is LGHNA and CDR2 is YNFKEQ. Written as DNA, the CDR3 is TGTGCCAGCAGCCAAGCAAGTGGGGGGGAGACCCAGTACTTC. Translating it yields CASSQASGGETQYF.

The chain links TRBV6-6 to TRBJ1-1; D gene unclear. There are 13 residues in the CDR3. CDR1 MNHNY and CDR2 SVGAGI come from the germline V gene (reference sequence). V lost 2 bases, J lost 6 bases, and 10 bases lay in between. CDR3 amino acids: CASSYGRSAEAFF. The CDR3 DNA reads TGTGCCAGCAGTTACGGCCGGAGCGCTGAAGCTTTCTTT.

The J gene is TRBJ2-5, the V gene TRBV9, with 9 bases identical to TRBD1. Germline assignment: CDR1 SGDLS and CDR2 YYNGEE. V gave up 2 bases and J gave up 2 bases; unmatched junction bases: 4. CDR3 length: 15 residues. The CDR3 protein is CASSVTGQGQETQYF. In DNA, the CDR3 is TGTGCCAGCAGCGTGACAGGACAGGGGCAAGAGACCCAGTACTTC.

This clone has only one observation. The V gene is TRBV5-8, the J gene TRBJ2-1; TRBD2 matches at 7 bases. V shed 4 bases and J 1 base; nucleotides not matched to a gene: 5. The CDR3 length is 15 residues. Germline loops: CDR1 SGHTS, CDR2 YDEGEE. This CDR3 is CASSRTRGSYNEQFF. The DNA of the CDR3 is TGTGCCAGCAGCCGGACTAGAGGATCCTACAATGAGCAGTTCTTC.

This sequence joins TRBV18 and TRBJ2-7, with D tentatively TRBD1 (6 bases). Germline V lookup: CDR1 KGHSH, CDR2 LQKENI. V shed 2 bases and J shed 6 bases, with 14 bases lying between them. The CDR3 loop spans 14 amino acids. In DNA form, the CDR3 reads TGTGCCAGCTCACCATTCTCGGGACATTTCGAGCAGTACTTC. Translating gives CASSPFSGHFEQYF.

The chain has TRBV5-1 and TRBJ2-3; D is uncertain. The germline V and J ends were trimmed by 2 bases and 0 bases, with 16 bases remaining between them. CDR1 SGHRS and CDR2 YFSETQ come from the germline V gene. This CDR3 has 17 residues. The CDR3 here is CASSFRPGVPSTDTQYF. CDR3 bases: TGCGCCAGCAGCTTTCGTCCGGGTGTGCCTAGCACAGATACGCAGTATTTT.

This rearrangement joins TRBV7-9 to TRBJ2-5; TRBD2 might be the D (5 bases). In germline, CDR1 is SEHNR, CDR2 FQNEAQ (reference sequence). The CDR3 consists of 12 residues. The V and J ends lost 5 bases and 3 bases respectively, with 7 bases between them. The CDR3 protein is CASSLGKETQYF. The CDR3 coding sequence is TGTGCCAGCAGCCTCGGGAAAGAGACCCAGTACTTC.

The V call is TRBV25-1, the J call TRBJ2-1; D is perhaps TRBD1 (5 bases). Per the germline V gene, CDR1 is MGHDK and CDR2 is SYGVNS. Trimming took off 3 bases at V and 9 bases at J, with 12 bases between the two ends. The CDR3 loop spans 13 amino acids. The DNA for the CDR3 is TGTGCCAGCAGTGACCCAGGGTACCTTGAGCAGTTCTTC. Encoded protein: CASSDPGYLEQFF.

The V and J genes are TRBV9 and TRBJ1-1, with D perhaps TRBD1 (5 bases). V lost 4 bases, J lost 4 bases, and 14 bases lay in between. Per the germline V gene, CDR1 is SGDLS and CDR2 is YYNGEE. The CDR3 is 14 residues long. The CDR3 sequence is CASSPPQGFTEAFF. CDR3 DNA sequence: TGTGCCAGCAGCCCTCCTCAGGGATTCACTGAAGCTTTCTTT.

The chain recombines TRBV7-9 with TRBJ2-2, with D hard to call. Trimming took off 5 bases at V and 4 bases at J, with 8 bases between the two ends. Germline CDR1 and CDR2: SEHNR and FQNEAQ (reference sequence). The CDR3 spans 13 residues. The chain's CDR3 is CASSPPVTGELFF. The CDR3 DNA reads TGTGCCAGCAGCCCCCCAGTCACCGGGGAGCTGTTTTTT.

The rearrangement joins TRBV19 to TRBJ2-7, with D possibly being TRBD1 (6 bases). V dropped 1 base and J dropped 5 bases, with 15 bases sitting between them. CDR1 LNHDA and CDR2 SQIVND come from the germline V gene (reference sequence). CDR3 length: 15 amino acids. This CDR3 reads CASSIVGAGADEQYF. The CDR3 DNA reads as TGTGCCAGTAGTATAGTAGGGGCAGGGGCGGACGAGCAGTACTTC.

CDR3 nucleotides: TGTGCCAGCAGCCGGACAGGGCTGAACTACGAGCAGTACTTC. Translation gives CASSRTGLNYEQYF. The chain couples TRBV7-2 to TRBJ2-7, with 8 bases fitting TRBD1. The germline V gene encodes CDR1 SGHTA and CDR2 FQGNSA. The CDR3 totals 14 residues. V shed 5 bases and J 3 bases; nucleotides not matched to a gene: 6.

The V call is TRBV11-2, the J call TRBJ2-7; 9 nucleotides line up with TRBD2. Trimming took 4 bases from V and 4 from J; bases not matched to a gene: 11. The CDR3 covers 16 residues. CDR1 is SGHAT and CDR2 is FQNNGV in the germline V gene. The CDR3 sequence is CASSSHAETSGYEQYF. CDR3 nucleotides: TGTGCCAGCAGCTCCCACGCGGAGACTAGCGGATACGAGCAGTACTTC.

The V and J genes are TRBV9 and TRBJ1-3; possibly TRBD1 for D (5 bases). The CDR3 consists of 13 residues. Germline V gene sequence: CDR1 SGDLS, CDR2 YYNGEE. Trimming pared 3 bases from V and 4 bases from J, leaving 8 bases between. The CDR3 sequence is CASSDRQGNTIYF. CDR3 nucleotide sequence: TGTGCCAGCAGCGACAGACAGGGAAACACCATATATTTT.

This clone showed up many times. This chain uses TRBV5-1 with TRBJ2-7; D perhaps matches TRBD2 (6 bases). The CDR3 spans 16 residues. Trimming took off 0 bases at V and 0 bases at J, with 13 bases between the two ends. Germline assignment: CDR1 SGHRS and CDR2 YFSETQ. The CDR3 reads CASSLAPGTASYEQYF. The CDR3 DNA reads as TGCGCCAGCAGCTTGGCCCCCGGGACTGCCTCCTACGAGCAGTACTTC.

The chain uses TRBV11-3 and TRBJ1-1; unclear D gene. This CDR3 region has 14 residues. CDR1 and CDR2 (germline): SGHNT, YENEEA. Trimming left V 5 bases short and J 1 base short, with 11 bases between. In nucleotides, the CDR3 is TGTGCCAGCAGCACGAACAGAGAGAACACTGAAGCTTTCTTT. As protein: CASSTNRENTEAFF.

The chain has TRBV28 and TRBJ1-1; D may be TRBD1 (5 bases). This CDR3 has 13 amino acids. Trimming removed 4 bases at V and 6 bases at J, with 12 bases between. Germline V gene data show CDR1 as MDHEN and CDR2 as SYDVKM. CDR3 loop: CASSWRVGAEAFF. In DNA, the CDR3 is TGTGCCAGCAGTTGGAGGGTGGGGGCTGAAGCTTTCTTT.

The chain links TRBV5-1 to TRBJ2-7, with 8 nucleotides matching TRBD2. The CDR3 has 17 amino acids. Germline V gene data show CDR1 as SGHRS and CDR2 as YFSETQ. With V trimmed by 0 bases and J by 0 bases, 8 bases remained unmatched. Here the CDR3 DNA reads TGCGCCAGCAGCTTGGCAGGGCTAGCGGGCCTCTCCTACGAGCAGTACTTC. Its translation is CASSLAGLAGLSYEQYF.